This entry concerns a single TCR beta chain. This sample was included in a study of technical replicates of blood from a few donors. Only in-frame clones appear in the TCRdb table, and some are missing; sequencing was by immunoSEQ multiplex PCR. Counted here are about 70,000 clones, roughly 96% occurring once; the ten biggest clones make up 0.2% to 0.25%. Looked up from germline, CDR1 is MNHEY and CDR2 is SMNVEV (reference sequence). With 4 bases removed from V and 4 bases from J, the gap between germline ends came to 16 bases. This CDR3 has 15 amino acids. Input material: T cells isolated from PBMCs. This sequence joins TRBV27 and TRBJ2-5, with D perhaps matching TRBD1 (6 bases). This receptor was obtained from a human donor in good health. The CDR3 loop is CASSSQDRRTETQYF. The CDR3 nucleotides read TGTGCCAGCAGTTCTCAAGACAGGAGAACAGAGACCCAGTACTTC.